This T cell receptor beta chain came from a study of blood T cell repertoires in COVID-19. At the level of the study: Samples came from the United States, Italy and Spain, spanning acute and convalescent COVID-19. From T cells, B-cell-depleted T cells, or PBMCs came the material, which was cDNA or gDNA.

Methods used by the authors: The authors estimated nucleated cell counts from reference gene primer amplification. Libraries were prepared by immunoSEQ multiplex PCR; TCRdb keeps only in-frame clonotypes and omits some of them. V, J and clone size are those of that table, while D and trimming were read from the DNA. This sample has around 100,000 clones; 80% to 95% occur once, and the top ten carry approximately 2%. Germline CDR1 reads MNHEY; CDR2 reads SVGAGI. Trimming removed 5 bases from V and 6 bases from J, with 18 bases in between. The CDR3 is made up of 15 amino acids. This clonotype was sampled from a man in his forties or fifties with active COVID-19. Source material: peripheral blood. This sequence joins TRBV6-5 and TRBJ2-3; tentatively, D is TRBD2 (6 bases). CDR3 region: CASSPSWGAGDTQYF. The DNA of the CDR3 is TGTGCCAGCAGTCCCTCGTGGGGCGCGGGGGATACGCAGTATTTT.